This is a list of T cell receptor beta chains from one sample in a study of blood T cells in healthy people across ages. From the 5' RACE reads, TCRdb called clonotypes with MiXCR, one entry per CDR3 protein. The sample consists of over a million distinct CDR3 sequences, 25% of them appearing once. Separately, the same data were catalogued under a study of T cells of mothers and their children.

The sample comprised blood. These receptors all stem from a girl between 2 and 10 years old in good health. Each CDR3 is given with its conserved first and last residue. D genes are given only for firm matches. A clone size is listed for some rows: how often the clone was seen (once, few, many), or a class if it is expanded.

CDR3nt	CDR3aa	j_gene	d_gene	abundance	v_gene
TGTGCCAGCAGGGGGGGAGCCGAGACCCAGTACTTC	CASRGGAETQYF	TRBJ2-5	.	few	TRBV2
TGTGCCAGCAGCCAAGACCCCAGAGACAGGGACGAGCAGTACTTC	CASSQDPRDRDEQYF	TRBJ2-7	TRBD1	.	TRBV3-1
TGCGCCAGCAGCCCCCACAGGGATTTCTACGAGCAGTACTTC	CASSPHRDFYEQYF	TRBJ2-7	.	few	TRBV4-3
TGTGCCAGCGGGATAGACTCCTACAATGAGCAGTTCTTC	CASGIDSYNEQFF	TRBJ2-1	.	few	TRBV27
TGCAGCGTTGGTCGGGGGCCTCACCAAGAGACCCAGTACTTC	CSVGRGPHQETQYF	TRBJ2-5	.	few	TRBV29-1
TGTGCCAGCAGCCTCCGGACGGAGTATGGCTACACCTTC	CASSLRTEYGYTF	TRBJ1-2	.	.	TRBV7-8
TGTGCCAGCAGCCCCCAAGCTAGCGGGAGCGGGAAGCAGTTCTTC	CASSPQASGSGKQFF	TRBJ2-1	TRBD2	.	TRBV7-3
TGTGCCAGCAGAAGCCCGGGACAAGAAGCTTTCTTT	CASRSPGQEAFF	TRBJ1-1	.	.	TRBV7-6
TGTGCCAGCAGTTACACAGGGGGGCGACAGCCCCAGCATTTT	CASSYTGGRQPQHF	TRBJ1-5	TRBD1	.	TRBV6-6
TGCAGCGTTGAAGATCGAGCCAGGTCCTACGAGCAGTACTTC	CSVEDRARSYEQYF	TRBJ2-7	.	.	TRBV29-1
TGTGCCAGCAGTTTTCGGGACAGGGATATAGCTAACTATGGCTACACCTTC	CASSFRDRDIANYGYTF	TRBJ1-2	TRBD1	few	TRBV12-3/TRBV12-4
TGTGCCAGCAGTTTGACAGGGGCCCTTGGCGGCTACACCTTC	CASSLTGALGGYTF	TRBJ1-2	TRBD1	.	TRBV12-3/TRBV12-4
TGTGCCAGCAGCTTGTGGCTAGCGGGGGGAGTGGAGCAGTACTTC	CASSLWLAGGVEQYF	TRBJ2-7	TRBD2	few	TRBV13
TGTGCCAGCAGTCCCACCGAGAAGTTGGACGGGCAGTACTTC	CASSPTEKLDGQYF	TRBJ2-7	.	few	TRBV12-3/TRBV12-4
TGCAGTGCTAGGGTACTAGCGGGAGATCTCCCCAGGGAGCAGTACTTC	CSARVLAGDLPREQYF	TRBJ2-7	TRBD2	few	TRBV20-1
TGTGCCAGCAGTATTTCAGGCGGGGAGCAGTACTTC	CASSISGGEQYF	TRBJ2-7	.	few	TRBV28
TGTGCCAGCAGCCAGGCTGACAGGGTCCGCGAGACCCAGTACTTC	CASSQADRVRETQYF	TRBJ2-5	TRBD1	.	TRBV3-1
TGTGCCAGCAGTCATTCCCGGGGGGGAGAGACCCAGTACTTC	CASSHSRGGETQYF	TRBJ2-5	TRBD2	.	TRBV12-3/TRBV12-4
TGCAGTGCTCGGAGCCCCTCTGGAAACACCATATATTTT	CSARSPSGNTIYF	TRBJ1-3	.	few	TRBV20-1
TGCGCCAGCAGCTTGGAAGGGGGCGACGAGCAGTTCTTC	CASSLEGGDEQFF	TRBJ2-1	TRBD1	.	TRBV5-1
TGTGCCAGCAGTATACTTACAGGGAATGAGCAGTTCTTC	CASSILTGNEQFF	TRBJ2-1	.	.	TRBV6-1
TGTGCCAGCCTCCCCATGATGGGACAAAACATTCAGTACTTC	CASLPMMGQNIQYF	TRBJ2-4	.	.	TRBV7-9
TGTGCCAGCAGCTCTCCGACTAGCGGGCCCCAAGAGACCCAGTACTTC	CASSSPTSGPQETQYF	TRBJ2-5	TRBD2	.	TRBV7-9
TGCAGCGTGCCCCAGGGGAGCTATGGCTACACCTTC	CSVPQGSYGYTF	TRBJ1-2	.	.	TRBV29-1
TGCGCCAGCAGCTTGGCGGCTTTGGCAGGACGAGGGGGTGAGCAGTTCTTC	CASSLAALAGRGGEQFF	TRBJ2-1	.	.	TRBV5-1
TGTGCCAGCATAAGTAGCGGGAGGCGCGGGGAGACCCAGTACTTC	CASISSGRRGETQYF	TRBJ2-5	TRBD2	few	TRBV27
TGTGCCAGCAGTTACTCTGGACAGCCCTACGAGCAGTACTTC	CASSYSGQPYEQYF	TRBJ2-7	.	few	TRBV6-2/TRBV6-3
TGCAGCGTCGCACCTAACCAGGGGAAACTGTTTTTT	CSVAPNQGKLFF	TRBJ1-4	.	few	TRBV29-1
TGCGCCAGCAGCTTGGACGCGGGGAACACAGATACGCAGTATTTT	CASSLDAGNTDTQYF	TRBJ2-3	.	.	TRBV5-1
TGTGCCAGCAGCTTAGTTTGGACTAGCGGGTGGGATATGGAGTATTTT	CASSLVWTSGWDMEYF	TRBJ2-3	TRBD2	.	TRBV11-2
TGTGCCAGCAGCCCTACTAGCGGGAGGGGATCCTACGAGCAGTACTTC	CASSPTSGRGSYEQYF	TRBJ2-7	TRBD2	few	TRBV3-1
TGCAGCGTTGAAGGGAGTAACACCGGGGAGCTGCTTTTT	CSVEGSNTGELLF	TRBJ2-2	.	.	TRBV29-1
TGCGCCAGCAGCTTTGACACCACCTACGAGCAGTACTTC	CASSFDTTYEQYF	TRBJ2-7	.	.	TRBV5-1
TGTGCCAGCAGCTGGGGGGACAGGCGAGAAGAGACCCAGTACTTC	CASSWGDRREETQYF	TRBJ2-5	TRBD1	.	TRBV6-2/TRBV6-3
TGTGCCAGCAGTGTACAGGGGAGGGACTATGGCTACACCTTC	CASSVQGRDYGYTF	TRBJ1-2	TRBD1	.	TRBV12-3/TRBV12-4
TGTGCCAGCTCACCGGGCGCCAGCGGGGGTGGATACGAGCAGTACTTC	CASSPGASGGGYEQYF	TRBJ2-7	TRBD2	few	TRBV18
TGTGCCAGCAAGGAAGAGAACACCGGGGAGCTGTTTTTT	CASKEENTGELFF	TRBJ2-2	.	many	TRBV6-1
TGTGCCAGCAGCGTCCGGGACTCCAACTCCTACAATGAGCAGTTCTTC	CASSVRDSNSYNEQFF	TRBJ2-1	.	few	TRBV9
TGTGCCAGCAGTTTTCAGGCTCTGAACACTGAAGCTTTCTTT	CASSFQALNTEAFF	TRBJ1-1	.	.	TRBV12-3/TRBV12-4
TGTGCCAGCAGCTTAGCGCTCGGACATACACAGTTCTTC	CASSLALGHTQFF	TRBJ2-1	.	.	TRBV7-6
TGTGCCAGCAGTTTATGGGGGTCTCCGGGAAACATTCAGTACTTC	CASSLWGSPGNIQYF	TRBJ2-4	.	few	TRBV28
TGCGCCAGCAGCTTGGTTCGGGGTTTGGAAGAGACCCAGTACTTC	CASSLVRGLEETQYF	TRBJ2-5	.	.	TRBV5-1
TGCAGCGTTAAGGGAAACTATGGCTACACCTTC	CSVKGNYGYTF	TRBJ1-2	.	few	TRBV29-1
TGTGCCAGCAGCTCCCTACTCGCGGTCGGTGAGCAGTTCTTC	CASSSLLAVGEQFF	TRBJ2-1	.	few	TRBV7-8
TGTGCCAGCAGTACACATGGGACAGGCATCCCTGAAGCTTTCTTT	CASSTHGTGIPEAFF	TRBJ1-1	TRBD1	.	TRBV6-1
TGTGCCAGCAGCTTATTCGGGGGAGACACTGAAGCTTTCTTT	CASSLFGGDTEAFF	TRBJ1-1	.	.	TRBV7-3
TGTGCCAGCAGTTCCTACATGGACACTGAAGCTTTCTTT	CASSSYMDTEAFF	TRBJ1-1	.	.	TRBV27
TGCGCCAGCAGCCAAGATGGGTCGGATCAGCCCCAGCATTTT	CASSQDGSDQPQHF	TRBJ1-5	.	.	TRBV4-1
TGTGCCAGCAGTGGCCCAAGGACTTTCTACGAGCAGTACTTC	CASSGPRTFYEQYF	TRBJ2-7	.	many	TRBV25-1
TGTGCCAGCAGTGAAGGCCAGACCCAGTACTTC	CASSEGQTQYF	TRBJ2-5	.	.	TRBV2
TGTGCCAGCAGCTTAGGTCCCAGAGATTACTATGGCTACACCTTC	CASSLGPRDYYGYTF	TRBJ1-2	.	.	TRBV7-6
TGTGCCAGCAGCGGACTAGCGGGGGGCGGCGGCTACAATGAGCAGTTCTTC	CASSGLAGGGGYNEQFF	TRBJ2-1	TRBD2	.	TRBV7-3